These T cell receptor beta chains were read from a single sample in a study of blood T cell repertoires in COVID-19. The assay was immunoSEQ multiplex PCR, and TCRdb's table has in-frame clones only and misses some. In the table there are roughly 110,000 clones, almost 85% of which are singletons. Material for sequencing was peripheral blood. The receptors originated from a human donor in a cohort sampled during active COVID-19. Each CDR3 is given without its conserved first and last residue.

V gene,CDR3 protein
TRBV5-1,ASSFSEGTGMNTEAF
TRBV4-3,ASSPGQGTYEQY
TRBV7-3,ASRRQGGAGELF
TRBV11-2,ASSFSRNTDTQY
TRBV7-2,ASSPRVAASYEQY
TRBV6-6,AVQQPGGGGGYT
TRBV4-3,ASSQGDSGSYEQY
TRBV5-1,ASSWAPAGRAEQF
TRBV7-3,ASSPGENSPLH
TRBV24-1,ATSDLGGTSGPDTQY
TRBV10-3,ATATGTGGDTQY
TRBV21-1,ASRKRTSGRVETDTQY
TRBV23-1,ASSKPGQGPGGYEQY
TRBV3-1/TRBV3-2,ASSQGTGVNTEAF
TRBV7-2,ASSFSGNNVDTQY
TRBV3-1/TRBV3-2,ASSQGRNTEAF
TRBV28,ASAGVGGAGELF
TRBV7-2,ASSALRYNEQF
TRBV7-2,ASSFRLNQPQH
TRBV7-2,ASSLGSRYEQY
TRBV30,AWSLPGLAGGPRHEQY
TRBV7-8,ASSPSRDRGKTEAF
TRBV3-1/TRBV3-2,ASSQARAYNSPLH
TRBV11-2,ASSPLLGSGNTIY
TRBV7-3,ASSLGDRVADTQY
TRBV9,ASSPRSGRQYEQY
TRBV30,AWSVVRIGGGSGANVLT
TRBV6-6,ASLSGGQNNEKLF
TRBV6-5,ASKSPLEGRSPLH
TRBV18,ASSPPGHISYEQY
TRBV28,ASSPSDSLKRKYGYT
TRBV7-2,ASSTGLGEGEQY
TRBV6-2/TRBV6-3,ASSSSRGLMNTEAF
TRBV9,ASSVAGTGAYEQY
TRBV7-3,ASGPTGLFSGANVLT
TRBV27,ASSMIMRVTEAF
TRBV19,ASMPGFTEAF
TRBV12-3/TRBV12-4,ASSLYPTGGYT
TRBV5-5,ASSLFAGQTNTGELF
TRBV7-2,ASSSRQGKNEAF
TRBV27,ASGTGGRETQY
TRBV10-3,AISESLLRSGNTIY
TRBV4-1,ASSQVTDRGRGDTEAF
TRBV9,ASSSTSGRSNEQY
TRBV7-9,ASSLGGGIAGNEQF
TRBV27,ASSVDSIHQPQH
TRBV6-2/TRBV6-3,ASSFGEVAGYT
TRBV7-6,ASSLSPAQGNEKLF
TRBV5-6,ASSQTTGLAGAYTGELF
TRBV7-3,ASSSSGTDTQY
TRBV24-1,ATSDWTSGKGNEQF
TRBV6-5,ASSPQGNQPQH
TRBV27,ASSTAGRLNSPLH
TRBV12-5,ASGLYVGNTEAF